This TCR beta chain was documented in a study of blood T cells in healthy people across ages. Overall study results and limits: Naive T cell percentage showed a strong correlation with TCR beta diversity. The study lacked donor CMV status, which possibly confounded expanded clonotype changes.

In regard to this clonotype: Its antigen is not known.

CDR3 length equals 15 residues. With 5 bases clipped from V and 5 bases from J, the junction kept 10 bases outside the gene matches. CDR1 and CDR2 (germline): MNHEY, SVGEGT. With a J-beta primer mix and a sample-barcoded 5' primer, a second PCR ran roughly 6 to 11 cycles. Each cDNA molecule was tagged by a template-switch adaptor that had 12 random nucleotides. TCRdb processed the 5' RACE reads anew with MiXCR; each CDR3 protein has one entry. The sample has 580,000 or so distinct CDR3 sequences, roughly 48% seen once; the top ten hold roughly 24%. PBMCs numbering at least 6.5 million were isolated per sample.

The sequencing input was blood. The clonotype was recovered from an elderly man in good health. The chain recombines TRBV6-2 or TRBV6-3 with TRBJ2-7, with 9 bases fitting TRBD1. The CDR3 sequence is CASSLPGQGSHEQYF. DNA of the CDR3: TGTGCCAGCAGTCTACCCGGACAGGGGTCCCACGAGCAGTACTTC.